This T cell receptor (beta chain) was captured by sequencing in a study of identical twins. Template switching (which added a universal primer site) was used, and cDNA carried unique molecular identifiers. MiXCR, applied by TCRdb to the 5' RACE reads, yields one record per CDR3 protein. The sample contains about 810,000 distinct CDR3 sequences, more than 9% of which appear only once. This clonotype was recorded a few times. Trimming pared 5 bases from V and 3 bases from J, leaving 18 bases between. The CDR3 totals 16 residues. This sample also belongs to another study, concerning yellow fever vaccine responses in identical twins. That work states: Twins reportedly had a vaccine T cell response that seemed partly convergent, partly personalized.

Sequenced material: PBMCs. The sequence derives from a woman under 30 in good health. The chain recombines TRBV12-3 or TRBV12-4 with TRBJ2-3; the D gene is possibly TRBD2 (5 bases). CDR3 nucleotides: TGTGCCAGCAGTACAGCGGTCTACGGAAGAACAGATACGCAGTATTTT. Its protein product is CASSTAVYGRTDTQYF.